The next 6 T cell receptor beta chains were all read from a single sample in a study of cytomegalovirus exposure and HLA in healthy donors. Vbeta (60) and Jbeta (13) primers were used in the PCR. Sequencing used immunoSEQ multiplex PCR; TCRdb keeps in-frame clones, though not all of them. The sample lists about 88,000 clones; more than 80% were seen once. The sequencing input was PBMCs. The receptor source for this set is a young man in good health and CMV-seronegative.

The chain employs TRBV27 and TRBJ1-4; D is perhaps TRBD1 (5 bases). CDR3 length equals 13 residues. V was clipped by 6 bases and J by 8 bases, with 13 bases between them. The V gene's germline CDR1 is MNHEY and CDR2 SMNVEV (reference sequence). CDR3 in DNA: TGTGCCAGCAGCAGGCAGGGAGGAGAAAAACTGTTTTTT. Translated: CASSRQGGEKLFF.

The CDR3 reads CASSKPRTSGRNEQFF. In DNA, the CDR3 is TGTGCCAGCAGCAAACCCAGGACTAGCGGCCGGAATGAGCAGTTCTTC. The chain links TRBV21-1 to TRBJ2-1; the DNA was not used to check the table's D call, TRBD2. TRBV21-1 is a documented pseudogene. The CDR3 is 16 residues long.

This clone has just one count. V gene TRBV7-2 combines with J gene TRBJ1-6; 10 nucleotides match TRBD1. CDR1 and CDR2 (germline): SGHTA, FQGNSA. This CDR3 spans 18 amino acids. The trim removed 5 bases at V and 0 bases at J, leaving 7 bases unmatched. CDR3 DNA: TGTGCCAGCAGCACTGGGAGGGACAGGGGCTCCTATAATTCACCCCTCCACTTT. Its translation: CASSTGRDRGSYNSPLHF.

On this clone itself: The conserved phenylalanine or tryptophan is not found at the CDR3 terminus, so this likely reflects a read error. This sequence joins TRBV10-3 and TRBJ2-4, with 9 bases matching TRBD1. Per the germline V gene, CDR1 is ENHRY and CDR2 is SYGVKD. J gave up 7 bases and V 3 bases, and 7 bases lay outside the gene matches. This CDR3 spans 15 amino acids. CDR3 DNA: TGTGCCATCAGTGACGGACAGGGGAATAAGAACATTCAGTACTTA. The encoded protein is CAISDGQGNKNIQYL.

This chain connects TRBV4-1 to TRBJ1-4; 8 bases are shared with TRBD1. In germline, CDR1 is MGHRA, CDR2 YSYEKL. CDR3 size: 16 residues. V gave up 3 bases and J gave up 2 bases; unmatched junction bases: 5. The CDR3 is CASSQDRVSTNEKLFF. In DNA, the CDR3 is TGCGCCAGCAGCCAGGACAGGGTGTCTACTAATGAAAAACTGTTTTTT.

The rearrangement links TRBV5-4 to TRBJ1-2, with 8 bases identical to TRBD1. CDR1 and CDR2 (germline): SGHNT, YYREEE (reference sequence). The CDR3 runs 15 residues. The junction had 4 bases not matched to a gene; V was cut back by 1 base and J by 2 bases. CDR3 loop: CASSLRQGANYGYTF. In DNA form, the CDR3 reads TGTGCCAGCAGCTTGCGCCAGGGGGCGAACTATGGCTACACCTTC.